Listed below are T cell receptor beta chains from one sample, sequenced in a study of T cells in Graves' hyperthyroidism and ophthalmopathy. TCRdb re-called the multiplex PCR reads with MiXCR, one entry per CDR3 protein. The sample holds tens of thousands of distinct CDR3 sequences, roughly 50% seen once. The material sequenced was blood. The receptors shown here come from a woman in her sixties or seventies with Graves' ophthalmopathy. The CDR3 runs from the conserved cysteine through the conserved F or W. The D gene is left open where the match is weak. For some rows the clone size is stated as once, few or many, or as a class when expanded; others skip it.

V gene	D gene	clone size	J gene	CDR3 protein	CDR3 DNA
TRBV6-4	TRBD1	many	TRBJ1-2	CASSTSGTGISGYTF	TGTGCCAGCAGTACATCCGGGACAGGGATTAGTGGCTACACCTTC
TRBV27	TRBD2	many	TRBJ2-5	CASSLSGLAGETQYF	TGTGCCAGCAGTTTATCCGGACTAGCCGGAGAGACCCAGTACTTC
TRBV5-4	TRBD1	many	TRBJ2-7	CASSGGTGAYEQYF	TGTGCCAGCAGCGGAGGGACAGGGGCCTACGAGCAGTACTTC
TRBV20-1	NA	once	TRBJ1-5	CSARDAQAAGLNQPQHF	TGCAGTGCTAGAGATGCCCAGGCCGCGGGCCTTAATCAGCCCCAGCATTTT
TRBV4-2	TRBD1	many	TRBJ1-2	CASSQGEGAYGYTF	TGTGCCAGCAGCCAAGGTGAGGGGGCCTATGGCTACACCTTC
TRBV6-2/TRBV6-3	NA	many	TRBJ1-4	CASGLSAGGAELFF	TGTGCCAGCGGTCTGTCGGCAGGAGGAGCGGAACTGTTTTTT
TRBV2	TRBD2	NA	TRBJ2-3	CASTLAGRADTQYF	TGTGCCAGCACCCTAGCGGGAAGGGCAGATACGCAGTATTTT
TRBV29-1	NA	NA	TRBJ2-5	CSARVQQETQYF	TGCAGCGCCCGGGTCCAACAAGAGACCCAGTACTTC
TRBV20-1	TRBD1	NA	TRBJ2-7	CSAPGQGRSYEQYF	TGCAGTGCACCTGGACAGGGCCGCTCCTACGAGCAGTACTTC
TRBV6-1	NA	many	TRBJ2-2	CASIQAGELFF	TGTGCCAGCATACAAGCCGGGGAGCTGTTTTTT
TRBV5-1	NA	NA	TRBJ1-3	CASSWTGDARNTIYF	TGCGCCAGCAGCTGGACCGGGGATGCCCGAAACACCATATATTTT
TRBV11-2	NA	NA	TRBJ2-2	CASSWTGTSGELFF	TGTGCCAGCAGCTGGACCGGGACATCCGGGGAGCTGTTTTTT
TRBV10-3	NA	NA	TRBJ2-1	CAITSAGLHNEQFF	TGTGCCATCACAAGCGCAGGGCTGCACAATGAGCAGTTCTTC
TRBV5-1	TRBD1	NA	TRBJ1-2	CASSTGGQGIRNYGYTF	TGCGCCAGCAGCACTGGGGGACAGGGGATTAGAAACTATGGCTACACCTTC
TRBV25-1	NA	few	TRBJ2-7	CASSDFYEQYF	TGTGCCAGCAGTGATTTCTACGAGCAGTACTTC
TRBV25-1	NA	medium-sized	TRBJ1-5	CASSVDFCSSNQPQHF	TGTGCCAGCAGTGTGGACTTTTGCAGCAGCAATCAGCCCCAGCATTTT
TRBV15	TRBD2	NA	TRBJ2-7	CATSVGSGSLYEQYF	TGTGCCACCAGCGTAGGTAGCGGGAGCCTGTACGAGCAGTACTTC
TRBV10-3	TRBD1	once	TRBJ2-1	CAFSDRGTGELTGELFF	TGTGCCTTCAGTGACCGAGGGACAGGGGAATTGACCGGGGAGCTGTTCTTC